This entry is about one T cell receptor beta chain. Different DNA sequences within this sample yield the same CDR3. This entry belongs to a study of blood T cell repertoires in COVID-19. Background on the study: PBMCs, B-cell-depleted T cells, or T cells provided the cDNA or gDNA that made up the material.

Per the authors' pipeline: Using reference gene primer amplification, nucleated cell counts were estimated. Profiled with immunoSEQ multiplex PCR; TCRdb holds only in-frame clones, not every one. The DNA gave D and trimming, while V, J and clone size come from that table. The top ten clones hold 8.6% of a sample with over 45,000 clones, about nine tenths of them seen once. The CDR3 runs 14 residues. CDR1 is KGHSH and CDR2 is LQKENI in the germline V gene. Trimming removed 3 bases from V and 8 bases from J; junction bases left unmatched: 6. The J gene is TRBJ1-2, the V gene TRBV18, with TRBD1 identical over 10 bases. This clonotype was sampled from a human donor in a cohort sampled during active COVID-19. The sample was peripheral blood. Here the CDR3 reads CASSPGQGTGGYTF. The DNA of the CDR3 is TGTGCCAGCTCACCGGGACAGGGGACGGGCGGCTACACCTTC.